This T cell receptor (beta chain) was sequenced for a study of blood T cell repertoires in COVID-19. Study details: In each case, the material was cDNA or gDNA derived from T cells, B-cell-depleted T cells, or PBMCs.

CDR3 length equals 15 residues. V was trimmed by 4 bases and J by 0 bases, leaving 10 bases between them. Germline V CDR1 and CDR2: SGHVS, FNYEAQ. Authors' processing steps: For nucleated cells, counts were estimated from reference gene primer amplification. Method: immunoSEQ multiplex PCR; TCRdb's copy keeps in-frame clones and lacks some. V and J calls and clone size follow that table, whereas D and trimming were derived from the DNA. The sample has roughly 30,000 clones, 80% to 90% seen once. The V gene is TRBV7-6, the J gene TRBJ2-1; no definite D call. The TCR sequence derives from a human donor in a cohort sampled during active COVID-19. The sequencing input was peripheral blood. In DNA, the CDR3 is TGTGCCAGCAGCTCCTCCCGAGACTCCTACAATGAGCAGTTCTTC. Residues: CASSSSRDSYNEQFF.